The entry that follows covers one T cell receptor beta chain sequence. This sample was included in a study of ipilimumab plus nivolumab after autologous stem cell transplantation. Study background: Myeloma cases were transplant-naive high-risk or relapsed within 3 years post first autologous transplant.

Starting 14 to 28 days after autologous transplant, ipilimumab 1 mg/kg was given. Trimming stripped 2 bases from V and 0 bases from J, with 4 bases between. CDR1 is MNHNS and CDR2 is SASEGT in the germline V gene. The CDR3 runs to 13 residues. Using immunoSEQ multiplex PCR, the repertoire was profiled, and TCRdb retains in-frame clones only, with some absent. The sample holds about 43,000 clones, 88% seen once. The source was PBMCs, collected in a trial of ipilimumab plus nivolumab as post-transplant consolidation. The sequence came from a male donor with multiple myeloma. The J gene is TRBJ1-1, the V gene TRBV6-1; no definite D call. The CDR3 DNA reads TGTGCCAGCAGTGAACCGGTGAACACTGAAGCTTTCTTT. It encodes CASSEPVNTEAFF.